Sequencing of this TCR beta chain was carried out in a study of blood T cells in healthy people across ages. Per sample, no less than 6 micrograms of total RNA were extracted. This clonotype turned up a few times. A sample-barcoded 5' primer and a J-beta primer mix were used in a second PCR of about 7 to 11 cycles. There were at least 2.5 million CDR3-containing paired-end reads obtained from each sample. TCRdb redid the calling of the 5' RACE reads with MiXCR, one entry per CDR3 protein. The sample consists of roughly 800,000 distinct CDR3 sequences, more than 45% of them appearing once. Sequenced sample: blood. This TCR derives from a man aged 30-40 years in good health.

In DNA form, the CDR3 reads TGCAGCGTTATTATGGGGACAGGCCGGACCTCTGGGGCCAACGTCCTGACTTTC. Residues: CSVIMGTGRTSGANVLTF. This chain connects TRBV29-1 to TRBJ2-6, with TRBD1 matching over 8 bases. The CDR3 is made up of 18 amino acids. Unmatched junction bases numbered 12, after V lost 5 bases and J lost 0 bases. The germline CDR1 and CDR2 sequences are SQVTM and ANQGSEA.